These 14 T cell receptor beta chains came from one sample sequenced in a study of shared clonotypes between healthy human individuals. Sequenced by immunoSEQ multiplex PCR; TCRdb stores in-frame clones only, minus some. The sample consists of roughly 2.6 million clones, around 90% of them appearing once. Sequencing was done on a sample of naive CD4+ T cells sorted from blood. Documented subset: CD45RA+ positively selected. Receptors originate from a man between 18 and 35 years old in good health.

V usage is TRBV7-2 and J usage is TRBJ1-2; 7 bases match TRBD1. CDR1 and CDR2 from the germline V gene are SGHTA and FQGNSA. V trimming: 1 base; J trimming: 4 bases; junction bases outside the gene matches: 6. This CDR3 comprises 15 residues. The CDR3 is CASSLGQGRVYGYTF. The CDR3 region has the DNA TGTGCCAGCAGCTTAGGACAGGGAAGAGTCTATGGCTACACCTTC.

This chain uses TRBV5-1 with TRBJ2-3; TRBD2 matches at 9 bases. The junction had 14 bases not matched to a gene; V was cut back by 10 bases and J by 5 bases. Germline lookup yields CDR1 SGHRS and CDR2 YFSETQ. The CDR3 runs to 15 residues. CDR3 coding DNA: TGCGCCGTTAGCGTGGCGGGGGGGCCTGGAGATACGCAGTATTTT. This translates into CAVSVAGGPGDTQYF.

The chain couples TRBV10-2 to TRBJ1-3, with 7 bases fitting TRBD1. The CDR3 spans 15 residues. Germline V gene sequence: CDR1 WSHSY, CDR2 SAAADI. The ends lost 8 bases at V and 0 bases at J; junction bases unmatched: 7. Here the CDR3 reads CASGSGTVSGNTIYF. The DNA for the CDR3 is TGCGCCAGCGGATCCGGGACAGTCTCTGGAAACACCATATATTTT.

V gene TRBV28 combines with J gene TRBJ1-6; the D gene is possibly TRBD1 (5 bases). The CDR3 length is 14 residues. Germline loops: CDR1 MDHEN, CDR2 SYDVKM. V dropped 11 bases and J dropped 8 bases, with 19 bases sitting between them. For the CDR3, the DNA is TGTGCCGGAAGCAGGCTCCCGGGGGATTCACCCCTCCACTTT. It is translated as CAGSRLPGDSPLHF.

The chain links TRBV5-4 to TRBJ2-5; 9 nucleotides line up with TRBD1. The CDR3 totals 14 residues. Looked up from germline, CDR1 is SGHNT and CDR2 is YYREEE (reference sequence). J lost 2 bases, V lost 4 bases, and 3 bases had no gene match. CDR3 nucleotide sequence: TGTGCCAGCAGCCGCGGGACAGGGCAAGAGACCCAGTACTTC. Its protein is CASSRGTGQETQYF.

This rearrangement joins TRBV30 to TRBJ2-3; 7 bases line up with TRBD2. The germline gives CDR1 GTSNPN, CDR2 SVGIG (reference sequence). The CDR3 spans 16 residues. The trim removed 4 bases at V and 1 base at J, leaving 11 bases unmatched. This CDR3 is CAWTKRREWGTDTQYF. Written as DNA, the CDR3 is TGTGCCTGGACGAAGCGGCGGGAGTGGGGCACAGATACGCAGTATTTT.

This clone showed up just once. The V and J genes are TRBV7-9 and TRBJ1-2, with TRBD1 matching over 9 bases. The CDR3 is 15 amino acids. Germline V CDR1 and CDR2: SEHNR, FQNEAQ (reference sequence). With 4 bases clipped from V and 2 bases from J, the junction kept 5 bases outside the gene matches. The CDR3 spells CASSSPDRGNYGYTF. The CDR3 DNA is TGTGCCAGCAGCTCGCCGGACAGGGGCAACTATGGCTACACCTTC.

Remarks on this clone: This CDR3 is also generated by other DNA sequences in the sample. The chain recombines TRBV7-9 with TRBJ2-3; D unresolved. Deletions cut 1 base from V and 5 bases from J, with 4 bases between. The germline gives CDR1 SEHNR, CDR2 FQNEAQ (reference sequence). The CDR3 is 12 amino acids. The CDR3 DNA follows: TGTGCCAGCAGCTTAGTTGGAGATACGCAGTATTTT. It codes for CASSLVGDTQYF.

This clone has more than one count but fewer than ten. This sequence joins TRBV9 and TRBJ2-1; 8 bases agree with TRBD2. This CDR3 is built from 13 residues. Germline V gene data show CDR1 as SGDLS and CDR2 as YYNGEE. With 3 bases clipped from V and 7 bases from J, the junction kept 3 bases outside the gene matches. The CDR3 protein is CASSDGRGNEQFF. The CDR3 nucleotides read TGTGCCAGCAGCGACGGGAGGGGGAATGAGCAGTTCTTC.

V is TRBV6-1 and J is TRBJ2-1, with TRBD1 matching 9 bases. V trimming: 6 bases; J trimming: 9 bases; junction bases outside the gene matches: 3. CDR3 size: 12 residues. The germline CDR1 and CDR2 sequences are MNHNS and SASEGT. The CDR3 loop is CASRDRGREQFF. CDR3 DNA sequence: TGTGCCAGCAGGGACAGGGGACGTGAGCAGTTCTTC.

CDR3 coding DNA: TGCGCCAGCAGCCCGGCGACGTCCTACGAGCAGTACTTC. Protein sequence: CASSPATSYEQYF. The chain employs TRBV4-1 and TRBJ2-7, with D unclear. V was shortened by 4 bases and J by 1 base, with 8 bases between the two germline ends. From germline, CDR1 is MGHRA and CDR2 YSYEKL. The CDR3 has 13 residues.

The chain joins TRBV18 to TRBJ2-7, with D possibly TRBD2 on 6 matching bases. The germline V gene encodes CDR1 KGHSH and CDR2 LQKENI. The CDR3 consists of 16 residues. With 6 bases removed from V and 1 base from J, the gap between germline ends came to 19 bases. The CDR3 region has the DNA TGTGCCAGCTCGCACGAACGGGACTCCCCGTCCTACGAGCAGTACTTC. As protein: CASSHERDSPSYEQYF.

The chain is built from TRBV7-8 and TRBJ2-7; 8 bases fit TRBD2. Germline V lookup: CDR1 SGHVS, CDR2 FQNEAQ. After removal of 0 bases from V and 4 bases from J, the junction contained 11 bases not matched to a gene. The CDR3 is 17 residues long. The CDR3: CASSLALKSGGPYEQYF. The CDR3 DNA sequence: TGTGCCAGCAGCTTAGCGCTAAAATCGGGAGGGCCTTACGAGCAGTACTTC. Looking up the rest from reference TRBV7-8 and TRBJ2-7 gives the full variable domain: GAGVSQSPRYKVAKRGQDVALRCDPISGHVSLFWYQQALGQGPEFLTYFQNEAQLDKSGLPSDRFFAERPEGSVSTLKIQRTQQEDSAVYLCASSLALKSGGPYEQYFGPGTRLTVT.

This clone came up a few times. The chain is built from TRBV11-2 and TRBJ1-6, with 7 bases identical to TRBD1. The CDR3 runs 15 residues. Germline loops: CDR1 SGHAT, CDR2 FQNNGV. After removal of 4 bases from V and 7 bases from J, the junction contained 7 bases not matched to a gene. The CDR3 nucleotides read TGTGCCAGCAGCTCGAATAGACAGGGAAATTCACCCCTCCACTTT. This sequence encodes CASSSNRQGNSPLHF.